Listed below are T cell receptor beta chains from one sample, sequenced in a study of metastatic and nonmetastatic thyroid tumors. TCRdb re-called the PCR reads with MiXCR. Of about 27,000 clones in the sample, 15% to 20% were seen once. Sequencing was done on a sample of blood. These receptors originate from a male donor with papillary thyroid cancer or a benign thyroid nodule (not recorded which). Some clones in this sample may be carry-over from other donors' samples. CDR3s include the opening cysteine and the closing phenylalanine or tryptophan. D genes are given only for firm matches. Some rows have no size entry. The others give once, few or many, or a class for an expanded clone.

abundance	j_gene	d_gene	v_gene	CDR3aa	CDR3nt
many	TRBJ2-3	TRBD2	TRBV9	CASSVLAESTDTQYF	TGTGCCAGCAGCGTCCTAGCGGAGAGCACAGATACGCAGTATTTT
-	TRBJ2-2	TRBD2	TRBV3-1	CASSQGGRSHGELFF	TGTGCCAGCAGCCAAGGCGGGAGGTCCCACGGGGAGCTGTTTTTT
medium-sized	TRBJ1-1	TRBD1	TRBV6-1	CASSPDRANTEAFF	TGTGCCAGCAGTCCTGACAGGGCTAACACTGAAGCTTTCTTT
many	TRBJ2-3	TRBD2	TRBV12-3/TRBV12-4	CASLAGERVDTQYF	TGTGCCAGCCTAGCGGGAGAAAGAGTAGATACGCAGTATTTT
medium-sized	TRBJ2-7	-	TRBV2	CASSGPRAGEQYF	TGTGCCAGCAGTGGCCCGAGGGCTGGCGAGCAGTACTTC
-	TRBJ1-4	-	TRBV5-1	CASSLAGINEKLFF	TGCGCCAGCAGCTTGGCGGGGATTAATGAAAAACTGTTTTTT
many	TRBJ1-5	-	TRBV7-9	CASSHNSQPQHF	TGTGCCAGCAGCCATAATAGTCAGCCCCAGCATTTT
many	TRBJ2-4	-	TRBV27	CASKSLQVTEDIQYF	TGTGCCAGCAAGTCCCTCCAGGTAACAGAGGACATTCAGTACTTC
many	TRBJ1-2	TRBD1	TRBV20-1	CSARKGTGRGYTF	TGCAGTGCTAGAAAAGGGACAGGGAGGGGCTACACCTTC
many	TRBJ1-1	TRBD1	TRBV11-2	CASSLIMSGQLPFF	TGTGCCAGCAGCTTAATTATGTCGGGACAGTTACCTTTCTTT
-	TRBJ1-6	-	TRBV5-1	CASSEGGTPYSSPLHF	TGCGCCAGCAGCGAGGGCGGGACACCCTATAGTTCACCCCTCCACTTT
many	TRBJ2-3	TRBD2	TRBV20-1	CSAKITSAAPDTQYF	TGCAGTGCTAAGATTACTAGCGCCGCCCCTGATACGCAGTATTTT
many	TRBJ1-1	TRBD1	TRBV7-9	CASSLATGPGEAFF	TGTGCCAGCAGCTTAGCGACAGGGCCAGGGGAGGCTTTCTTT
many	TRBJ2-1	TRBD2	TRBV20-1	CSARGLAGGLYNEQFF	TGCAGTGCTAGGGGACTAGCGGGAGGACTGTACAATGAGCAGTTCTTC
medium-sized	TRBJ2-1	-	TRBV11-3	CASSDRQTSSYNEQFF	TGTGCCAGCAGTGACAGACAGACTAGCTCCTACAATGAGCAGTTCTTC
medium-sized	TRBJ1-1	-	TRBV19	CASSISTGEAFF	TGTGCCAGTAGTATATCGACAGGTGAAGCTTTCTTT
-	TRBJ2-7	TRBD1	TRBV5-1	CASSKTGQGIYEQYF	TGCGCCAGCAGCAAGACGGGACAGGGTATCTACGAGCAGTACTTC
-	TRBJ2-1	-	TRBV30	CAWTPEGSYNEQFF	TGTGCCTGGACCCCAGAGGGGAGCTACAATGAGCAGTTCTTC
-	TRBJ2-1	TRBD1	TRBV10-3	CAISEDRDSERFF	TGTGCCATCAGTGAAGACAGGGACAGTGAGCGGTTCTTC
once	TRBJ1-2	TRBD1	TRBV19	CANLQGAVYGYTF	TGTGCCAACCTACAGGGGGCAGTCTATGGCTACACCTTC
few	TRBJ2-2	-	TRBV12-3/TRBV12-4	CASANQNTGELFF	TGTGCCAGCGCCAATCAAAACACCGGGGAGCTGTTTTTT